This T cell receptor beta chain was identified in a study of spatial heterogeneity in lung cancer. Study-level information: Samples were obtained from approximately 72 donors, all untreated early-stage non-small cell lung cancer patients. Study-wide points: At tumor resection, ubiquitous expanded TCRs were detected in blood more often than later.

This clonotype was counted between two and nine times. Its antigen is unknown. A unique molecular identifier was carried by every single TCR cDNA molecule. TCRdb ran MiXCR on the 5' RACE reads and lists one entry per CDR3 protein. Here the sample spans around 110,000 distinct CDR3 sequences, less than 15% being singletons. Germline V gene lookup returns CDR1 SGHRS and CDR2 YFSETQ. V was clipped by 3 bases and J by 1 base, with 8 bases between them. There are 13 residues in the CDR3. Time point described: blood at routine non-recurrence follow-up after resection. In each case, whole RNA from tumor, nontumor lung or frozen PBMC was sequenced unsorted.

The TCR sequence derives from a male donor with early-stage non-small cell lung cancer. The chain combines TRBV5-1 with TRBJ2-7; TRBD2 is a possible D gene (5 bases). This material consisted of PBMCs, taken at follow-up. The CDR3 coding sequence is TGCGCCAGCAGCTCCTCGGGGTCCTACGAGCAGTACTTC. Protein sequence: CASSSSGSYEQYF.